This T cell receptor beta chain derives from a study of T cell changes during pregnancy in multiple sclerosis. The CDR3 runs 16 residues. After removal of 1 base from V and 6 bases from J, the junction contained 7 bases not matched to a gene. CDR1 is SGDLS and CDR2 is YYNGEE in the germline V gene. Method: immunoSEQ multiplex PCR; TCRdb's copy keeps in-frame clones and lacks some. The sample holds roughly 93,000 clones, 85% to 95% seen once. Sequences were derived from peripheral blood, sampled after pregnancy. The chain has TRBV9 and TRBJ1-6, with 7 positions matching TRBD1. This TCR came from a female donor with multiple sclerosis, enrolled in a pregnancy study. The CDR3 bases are TGTGCCAGCAGCGTACTGCCGACAGGGAGTAATTCACCCCTCCACTTT. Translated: CASSVLPTGSNSPLHF.